This record looks at one T cell receptor (beta chain) sequence and its context. Antigen unknown. The assay was immunoSEQ multiplex PCR, and TCRdb's table has in-frame clones only and misses some. The data contain 150,000 to 200,000 clones, approximately 86% of them seen just once; the ten biggest clones take up more than 2%. This record belongs to a study of cytomegalovirus exposure and HLA in healthy donors. Study findings and constraints: In a later analysis, first-cohort TCR clusters were found to tend to co-occur in the approximately 120 validation repertoires. The study designated over 150 TCR beta chains cytomegalovirus-associated.

Trimming removed 5 bases at V and 3 bases at J, with 8 bases between. This CDR3 contains 12 residues. CDR1 and CDR2 from the germline V gene are SEHNR and FQNEAQ (reference sequence). The sample consisted of PBMCs. This chain uses TRBV7-9 with TRBJ2-7; D uncertain. The source of this sequence is a woman younger than 35 in good health and CMV-seronegative. In DNA, the CDR3 is TGTGCCAGCAGCCCTCAGGACTACGAGCAGTACTTC. It translates to CASSPQDYEQYF.